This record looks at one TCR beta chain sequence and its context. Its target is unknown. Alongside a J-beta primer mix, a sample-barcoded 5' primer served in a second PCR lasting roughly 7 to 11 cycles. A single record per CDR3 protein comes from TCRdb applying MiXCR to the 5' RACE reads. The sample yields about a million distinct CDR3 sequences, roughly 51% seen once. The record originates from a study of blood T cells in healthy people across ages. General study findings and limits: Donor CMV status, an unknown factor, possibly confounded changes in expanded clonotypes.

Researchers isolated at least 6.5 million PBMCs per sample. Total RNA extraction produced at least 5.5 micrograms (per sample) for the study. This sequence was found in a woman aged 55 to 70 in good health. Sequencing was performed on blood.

The CDR3 is CSVERVMREKASYNEQFF. The DNA of the CDR3 is TGCAGCGTTGAACGCGTCATGAGGGAAAAAGCCTCCTACAATGAGCAGTTCTTC. This rearrangement joins TRBV29-1 to TRBJ2-1; D possibly corresponds to TRBD2 (5 bases). This CDR3 is built from 18 residues. Trimming shortened V by 2 bases and J by 0 bases, and 20 bases separated the two germline ends. CDR1 and CDR2 from the germline V gene are SQVTM and ANQGSEA.